The 6 T cell receptor beta chains reported below all come from one sample, sequenced in a study of cytotoxic CD8 clonotypes in ibrutinib-treated CLL. Sequenced by immunoSEQ multiplex PCR; TCRdb stores in-frame clones only, minus some. The repertoire includes a few hundred thousand clones, about 61% of them detected once, and roughly 6% sits in the top ten. Here the sequenced sample was PBMCs, taken after 36 months of ibrutinib treatment. These receptors were obtained from a human donor with chronic lymphocytic leukemia.

This clone was observed a single time. The chain links TRBV11-3 to TRBJ2-3; TRBD2 agrees at 7 bases. Germline CDR1 and CDR2: SGHNT and YENEEA. Losses at the gene ends were 5 bases for V and 6 bases for J; bases not matched to a gene: 2. The CDR3 spans 12 residues. The DNA for the CDR3 is TGTGCCAGCAGCCGGGGGGAGGATACGCAGTATTTT. Translating it yields CASSRGEDTQYF.

This chain uses TRBV10-3 with TRBJ1-2; possible D gene TRBD1, 5 bases. In germline, CDR1 is ENHRY, CDR2 SYGVKD. Trimming pared 4 bases from V and 4 bases from J, leaving 13 bases between. CDR3 length: 14 residues. CDR3 sequence reads: CAISVAVGLYGYTF. The CDR3 DNA reads TGTGCCATCAGTGTTGCGGTGGGGCTCTATGGCTACACCTTC.

This chain uses TRBV10-3 with TRBJ1-2, with D unresolved. Trimming took 4 bases from V and 3 from J, leaving 6 bases between them. The CDR3 has 12 residues. Germline V gene sequence: CDR1 ENHRY, CDR2 SYGVKD. The CDR3 protein is CAISVSDYGYTF. CDR3 bases: TGTGCCATCAGTGTCTCGGACTATGGCTACACCTTC.

CDR3 coding DNA: TGTGCCATCAGTGGGGGACAGGCTGAGCAGTACTTC. This gives the protein CAISGGQAEQYF. The rearrangement links TRBV10-3 to TRBJ2-7; 8 bases map to TRBD1. The CDR3 contains 12 residues. The V gene end was trimmed by 4 bases and the J gene end by 7 bases; junction bases not matched to a gene: 3. From germline, CDR1 is ENHRY and CDR2 SYGVKD.

V and J are TRBV2 and TRBJ2-1, with 8 bases fitting TRBD2. The CDR3 totals 14 residues. CDR1 is SNHLY, CDR2 FYNNEI, per germline. V gave up 11 bases and J gave up 9 bases; unmatched junction bases: 15. This CDR3 reads CAGKMWTSSGEQFF. CDR3 bases: TGTGCCGGGAAGATGTGGACTAGCTCAGGTGAGCAGTTCTTC.

The chain uses TRBV15 and TRBJ2-5, with TRBD1 identical over 7 bases. This CDR3 region has 16 residues. Trimming removed 5 bases from V and 5 bases from J; junction bases left unmatched: 14. Looked up from germline, CDR1 is LNHNV and CDR2 is YYDKDF (reference sequence). The CDR3 DNA follows: TGTGCCACCAGCGACCCCCAAGGGGGCTTGGGGGAGACCCAGTACTTC. Encoded protein: CATSDPQGGLGETQYF.